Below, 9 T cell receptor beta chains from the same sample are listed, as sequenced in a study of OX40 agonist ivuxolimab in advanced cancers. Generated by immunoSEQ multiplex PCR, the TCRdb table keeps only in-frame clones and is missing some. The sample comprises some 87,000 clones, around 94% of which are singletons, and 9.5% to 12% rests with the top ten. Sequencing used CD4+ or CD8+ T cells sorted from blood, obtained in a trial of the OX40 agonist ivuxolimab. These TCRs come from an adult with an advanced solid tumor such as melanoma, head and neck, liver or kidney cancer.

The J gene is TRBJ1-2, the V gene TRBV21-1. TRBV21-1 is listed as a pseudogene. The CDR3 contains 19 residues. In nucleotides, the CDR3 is TGTGCCAGCAGCAAAGGTGGTTCCACCAAAGAATTGTTCCGCTATGGCTACACCTTC. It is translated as CASSKGGSTKELFRYGYTF.

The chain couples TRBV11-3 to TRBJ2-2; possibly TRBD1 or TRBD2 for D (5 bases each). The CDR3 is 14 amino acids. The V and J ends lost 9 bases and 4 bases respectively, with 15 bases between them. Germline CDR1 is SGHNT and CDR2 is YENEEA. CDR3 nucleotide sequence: TGTGCCAGTGCCAGGGATCGGGGCACCGGGGAGCTGTTTTTT. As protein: CASARDRGTGELFF. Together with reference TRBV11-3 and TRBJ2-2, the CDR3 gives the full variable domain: EAGVVQSPRYKIIEKKQPVAFWCNPISGHNTLYWYLQNLGQGPELLIRYENEEAVDDSQLPKDRFSAERLKGVDSTLKIQPAELGDSAVYLCASARDRGTGELFFGEGSRLTVL.

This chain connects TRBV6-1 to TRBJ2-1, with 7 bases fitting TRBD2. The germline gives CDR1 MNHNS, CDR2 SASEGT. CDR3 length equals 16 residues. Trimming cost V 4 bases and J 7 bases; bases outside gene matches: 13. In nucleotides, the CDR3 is TGTGCCAGCAGTGGCAAACTAGCGTTACCCTTGAATGAGCAGTTCTTC. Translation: CASSGKLALPLNEQFF.

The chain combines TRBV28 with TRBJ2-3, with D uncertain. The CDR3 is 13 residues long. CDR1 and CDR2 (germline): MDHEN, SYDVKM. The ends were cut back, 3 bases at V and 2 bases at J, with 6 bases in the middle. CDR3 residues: CASSFLNTDTQYF. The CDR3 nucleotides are TGTGCCAGCAGTTTTTTGAACACAGATACGCAGTATTTT.

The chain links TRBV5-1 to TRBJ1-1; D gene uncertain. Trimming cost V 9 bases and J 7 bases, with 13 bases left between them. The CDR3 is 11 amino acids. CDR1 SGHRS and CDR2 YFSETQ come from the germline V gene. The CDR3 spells CAISLGGEAFF. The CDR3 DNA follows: TGCGCCATCTCGCTGGGCGGTGAAGCTTTCTTT.

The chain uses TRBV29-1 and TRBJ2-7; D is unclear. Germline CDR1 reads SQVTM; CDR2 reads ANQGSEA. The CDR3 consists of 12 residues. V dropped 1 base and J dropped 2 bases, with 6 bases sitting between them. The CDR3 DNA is TGCAGCGTTGAAGTCCAAGCCTACGAGCAGTACTTC. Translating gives CSVEVQAYEQYF.

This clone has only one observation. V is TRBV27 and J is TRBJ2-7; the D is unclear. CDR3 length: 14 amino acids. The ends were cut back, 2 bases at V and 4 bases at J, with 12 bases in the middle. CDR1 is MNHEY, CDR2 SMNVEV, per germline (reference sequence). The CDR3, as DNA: TGTGCCAGCAGTTTAGGCCAAGCCTTATACGAGCAGTACTTC. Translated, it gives CASSLGQALYEQYF.

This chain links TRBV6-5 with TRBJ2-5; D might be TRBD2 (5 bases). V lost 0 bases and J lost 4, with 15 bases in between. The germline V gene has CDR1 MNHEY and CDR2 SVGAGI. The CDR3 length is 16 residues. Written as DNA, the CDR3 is TGTGCCAGCAGTTACTCGGCCCGATCGGAGGCAGAGACCCAGTACTTC. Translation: CASSYSARSEAETQYF.

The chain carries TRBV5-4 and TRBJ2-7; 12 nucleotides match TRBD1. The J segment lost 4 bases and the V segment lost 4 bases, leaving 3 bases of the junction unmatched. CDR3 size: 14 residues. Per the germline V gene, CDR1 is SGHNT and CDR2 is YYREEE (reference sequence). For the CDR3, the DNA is TGTGCCAGCAGCCCGGGACAGGGGGCTTACGAGCAGTACTTC. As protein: CASSPGQGAYEQYF.